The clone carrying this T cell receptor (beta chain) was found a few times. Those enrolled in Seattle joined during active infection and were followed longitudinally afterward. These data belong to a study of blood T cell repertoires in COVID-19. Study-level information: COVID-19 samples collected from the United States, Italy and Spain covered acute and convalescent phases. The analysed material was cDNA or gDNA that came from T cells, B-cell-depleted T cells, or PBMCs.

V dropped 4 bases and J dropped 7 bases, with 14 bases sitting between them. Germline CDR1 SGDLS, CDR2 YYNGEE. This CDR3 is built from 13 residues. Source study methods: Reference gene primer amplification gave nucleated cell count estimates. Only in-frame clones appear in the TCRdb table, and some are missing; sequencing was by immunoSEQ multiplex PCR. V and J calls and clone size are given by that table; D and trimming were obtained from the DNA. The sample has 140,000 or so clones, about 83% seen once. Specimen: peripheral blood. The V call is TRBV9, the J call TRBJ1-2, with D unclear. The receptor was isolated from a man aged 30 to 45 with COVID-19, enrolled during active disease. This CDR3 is CASSHGSVGGYTF. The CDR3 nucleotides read TGTGCCAGCAGCCACGGGAGTGTGGGTGGCTACACCTTC.